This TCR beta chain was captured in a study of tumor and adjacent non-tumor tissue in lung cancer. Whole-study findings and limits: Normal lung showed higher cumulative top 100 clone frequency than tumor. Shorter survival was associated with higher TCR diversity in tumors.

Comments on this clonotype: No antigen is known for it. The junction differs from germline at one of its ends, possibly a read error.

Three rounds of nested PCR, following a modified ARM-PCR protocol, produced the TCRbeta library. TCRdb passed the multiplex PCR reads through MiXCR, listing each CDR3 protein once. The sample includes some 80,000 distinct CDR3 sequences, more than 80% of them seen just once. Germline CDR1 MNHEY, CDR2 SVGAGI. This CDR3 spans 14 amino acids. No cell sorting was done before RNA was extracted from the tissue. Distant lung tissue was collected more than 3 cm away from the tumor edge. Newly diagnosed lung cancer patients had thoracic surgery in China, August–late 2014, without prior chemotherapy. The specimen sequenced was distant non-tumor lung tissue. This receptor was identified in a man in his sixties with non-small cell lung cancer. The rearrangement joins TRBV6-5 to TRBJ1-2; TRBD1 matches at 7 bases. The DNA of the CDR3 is TGTGTCAGCAGACCCAACCGGGACAGCTATGGCTACACCTTC. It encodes CVSRPNRDSYGYTF.